Each of the 23 T cell receptor beta chains below was sequenced from the same sample in a study of blood T cells in healthy people across ages. PCR was performed a second time for about 6 to 11 cycles using a sample-barcoded 5' primer and a J-beta primer mix. TCRdb used MiXCR to reprocess the 5' RACE reads, holding one entry per CDR3 protein. The sample has 1.5 million to 1.8 million distinct CDR3 sequences; under 55% are singletons. Sequenced sample: blood. These receptors originate from a woman younger than 30 in good health.

With regard to this clonotype: This may come from a read error, since a much larger clone is one base off. The chain has TRBV4-1 and TRBJ2-5; D is ambiguous. This CDR3 comprises 12 residues. Germline V gene lookup returns CDR1 MGHRA and CDR2 YSYEKL. CDR3 amino acids: CAGSPEQETQYF. The CDR3 region has the DNA TGCGCCGGCAGCCCAGAACAAGAGACCCAGTACTTC.

The chain combines TRBV5-5 with TRBJ2-4; a weak D match, TRBD2 (6 bases). The better agreement between TRBJ2-7 and the DNA end casts doubt on the J call. Germline lookup yields CDR1 SGHKS and CDR2 YYEKEE (reference sequence). This CDR3 is built from 16 residues. Written as DNA, the CDR3 is TGTGCCAGCAGCTCCCTTCGGGTGCGGGATCCCTACGAGCAGTACTTC. Translating it yields CASSSLRVRDPYEQYF.

The chain is built from TRBV5-1 and TRBJ2-2, with 10 bases identical to TRBD2. The CDR3 is 15 residues long. V was clipped by 2 bases and J by 3 bases; unmatched bases: 1. Looked up from germline, CDR1 is SGHRS and CDR2 is YFSETQ. As DNA, the CDR3 is TGCGCCAGCAGCTTCAGCGGGAGGGACACCGGGGAGCTGTTTTTT. It codes for CASSFSGRDTGELFF.

CDR3: CASSVEWGGYQETQYF. The CDR3 coding sequence is TGTGCCAGCAGCGTAGAGTGGGGGGGATATCAAGAGACCCAGTACTTC. V is TRBV9 and J is TRBJ2-5; 7 bases fit TRBD2. The CDR3 is 16 residues long. J was trimmed by 2 bases and V by 0 bases; bases with no gene match: 7. The germline CDR1 and CDR2 sequences are SGDLS and YYNGEE.

J is TRBJ2-3 and V is TRBV20-1; D gene ambiguous. The CDR3 is made up of 14 amino acids. Trimming left V 0 bases short and J 2 bases short, with 9 bases between. Germline V gives CDR1 DFQATT, CDR2 SNEGSKA (reference sequence). As DNA, the CDR3 is TGCAGTGCTAGAGATGGCCACCACACAGATACGCAGTATTTT. Its translation: CSARDGHHTDTQYF.

On this clonotype: With a much larger clone just one base away, this may be a read error. This chain uses TRBV4-3 with TRBJ2-1, with D uncertain. Near its end, the DNA agrees better with TRBJ2-7, so the J call may be wrong. The germline gives CDR1 LGHNA, CDR2 YSLEER. This CDR3 comprises 14 residues. CDR3 residues: CASSQALGHNEQYF. The CDR3 DNA is TGCGCCAGCAGCCAGGCTTTGGGCCACAATGAGCAGTACTTC.

The chain couples TRBV5-1 to TRBJ2-7; 9 bases are a match to TRBD1. Germline V gene sequence: CDR1 SGHRS, CDR2 YFSETQ. The CDR3 runs to 15 residues. The V and J ends lost 3 bases and 4 bases, in that order; junction bases with no gene match: 8. CDR3 protein: CASSSRDRAGYEQYF. The CDR3 DNA reads as TGCGCCAGCAGCTCCAGGGACAGGGCTGGATACGAGCAGTACTTC.

The chain is built from TRBV11-2 and TRBJ2-2, with 10 bases matching TRBD1. The germline V gene has CDR1 SGHAT and CDR2 FQNNGV. The CDR3 covers 20 residues. J gave up 3 bases and V 0 bases, and 13 bases lay outside the gene matches. The CDR3 sequence: CASSLDPLGQGLVYTGELFF. DNA for the CDR3: TGTGCCAGCAGCTTAGATCCGTTGGGACAGGGGTTGGTGTACACCGGGGAGCTGTTTTTT.

This clonotype was seen a handful of times. The chain couples TRBV4-2 to TRBJ2-3; 8 nucleotides align to TRBD2. The germline CDR1 and CDR2 sequences are LGHNA and YNFKEQ. Trimming took 4 bases from V and 0 from J; bases not matched to a gene: 18. The CDR3 totals 20 residues. The CDR3 loop is CASSPGRKTSARSSTDTQYF. The CDR3, as DNA: TGTGCCAGCAGCCCCGGTCGTAAGACTAGCGCACGTTCAAGCACAGATACGCAGTATTTT.

This clonotype has more than one count but fewer than ten. This chain joins TRBV12-3 or TRBV12-4 and TRBJ1-5; D is possibly TRBD1 (5 bases). The CDR3 loop spans 13 amino acids. Trimming left V 2 bases short and J 6 bases short, with 8 bases between. Here the CDR3 DNA reads TGTGCCAGCAGTTTATTGGGGCGTCAGCCCCAGCATTTT. Amino acids: CASSLLGRQPQHF.

This clonotype was seen a handful of times. J is TRBJ2-5 and V is TRBV27; D may be TRBD2 (7 bases). The CDR3 loop spans 15 amino acids. Trimming shortened V by 2 bases and J by 7 bases, and 17 bases separated the two germline ends. Germline values: CDR1 MNHEY, CDR2 SMNVEV (reference sequence). The CDR3 loop reads CASSLGRGRVGTQYF. The CDR3 nucleotides are TGTGCCAGCAGTTTAGGAAGGGGGAGGGTCGGGACCCAGTACTTC.

This clonotype was recorded a few times. The chain couples TRBV7-2 to TRBJ1-4; 9 nucleotides line up with TRBD1. J was trimmed by 8 bases and V by 5 bases; bases with no gene match: 6. Germline V gene data show CDR1 as SGHTA and CDR2 as FQGNSA. This CDR3 has 14 amino acids. The CDR3 protein is CASSLGTGWEKLFF. In DNA form, the CDR3 reads TGTGCCAGCAGCCTGGGGACAGGGTGGGAAAAACTGTTTTTT.

This clonotype was seen more than once but under ten times. J is TRBJ2-1 and V is TRBV11-2; D possibly uses TRBD1 or TRBD2 (5 bases each). Germline CDR1 and CDR2: SGHAT and FQNNGV. The CDR3 is 15 amino acids. The V and J ends lost 1 base and 2 bases respectively, with 9 bases between them. The CDR3 region is CASSLGGIPYNEQFF. The CDR3 coding sequence is TGTGCCAGCAGCTTAGGGGGGATCCCCTACAATGAGCAGTTCTTC.

The chain joins TRBV6-2 or TRBV6-3 to TRBJ2-1, with D possibly being TRBD2 (6 bases). Trimming removed 5 bases at V and 0 bases at J, with 11 bases between. Germline CDR1 is MNHEY and CDR2 is SVGEGT. This CDR3 is 15 amino acids long. CDR3 DNA sequence: TGTGCCAGCAGTGTGACTAGACGCTCCTACAATGAGCAGTTCTTC. Translated, it gives CASSVTRRSYNEQFF.

The CDR3 here is CASSKDKGARAFF. In nucleotides, the CDR3 is TGTGCCAGCAGCAAGGACAAGGGGGCACGAGCTTTCTTT. The rearrangement uses TRBV11-2 and TRBJ1-1; 7 positions agree with TRBD1. This CDR3 contains 13 residues. V dropped 5 bases and J dropped 10; count of bases not matched to a gene: 10. Germline V gene lookup returns CDR1 SGHAT and CDR2 FQNNGV.

This chain uses TRBV6-5 with TRBJ1-2, with D perhaps TRBD1 (5 bases). This CDR3 is 15 amino acids long. Trimming removed 0 bases from V and 4 bases from J, with 12 bases in between. Germline loops: CDR1 MNHEY, CDR2 SVGAGI. CDR3 in DNA: TGTGCCAGCAGTTACTCTTCCAGGGCTGTCTATGGCTACACCTTC. Translating it yields CASSYSSRAVYGYTF.

This chain links TRBV7-2 with TRBJ1-1; D is possibly TRBD1 (5 bases). The CDR3 covers 16 residues. Deletions cut 3 bases from V and 4 bases from J, with 18 bases between. CDR1 and CDR2 (germline): SGHTA, FQGNSA. CDR3 coding DNA: TGTGCCAGCAGCTTCCCGGGCCAAGCTAGGGGCACTGAAGCTTTCTTT. It is translated as CASSFPGQARGTEAFF.

The rearrangement joins TRBV29-1 to TRBJ1-1; TRBD1 agrees at 8 bases. CDR1 and CDR2 from the germline V gene are SQVTM and ANQGSEA. The trim removed 6 bases at V and 5 bases at J, leaving 11 bases unmatched. The CDR3 is 14 residues long. The CDR3 sequence is CSVEIRGRMTEAFF. Written as DNA, the CDR3 is TGCAGCGTAGAGATCAGGGGGCGAATGACTGAAGCTTTCTTT.

This chain connects TRBV10-3 to TRBJ2-3; 12 positions match TRBD2. Germline CDR1 ENHRY, CDR2 SYGVKD. The ends lost 6 bases at V and 0 bases at J; junction bases unmatched: 7. The CDR3 totals 17 residues. The CDR3 bases are TGTGCCATCAGACTGGCTCTAGCGGGGGGGAGCACAGATACGCAGTATTTT. As protein: CAIRLALAGGSTDTQYF.

This chain links TRBV4-2 with TRBJ2-7; 8 nucleotides align to TRBD1. This CDR3 region has 16 residues. From germline, CDR1 is LGHNA and CDR2 YNFKEQ. Trimming took 0 bases from V and 2 from J; bases not matched to a gene: 6. Here the CDR3 reads CASSQEFRTGPYEQYF. The CDR3 DNA is TGTGCCAGCAGCCAAGAGTTTAGGACAGGGCCCTACGAGCAGTACTTC.

The genes are TRBV6-2 or TRBV6-3 and TRBJ2-3, with 9 nucleotides matching TRBD1. This CDR3 is 15 amino acids long. Unmatched junction bases numbered 4, after V lost 6 bases and J lost 0 bases. Germline CDR1 and CDR2: MNHEY and SVGEGT. For the CDR3, the DNA is TGTGCCAGCAGGGTAGGACAGGGGAGCACAGATACGCAGTATTTT. Protein sequence: CASRVGQGSTDTQYF.

In this sample, this clonotype turned up many times. V usage is TRBV27 and J usage is TRBJ1-5; TRBD1 is a possible D gene (6 bases). Per the germline V gene, CDR1 is MNHEY and CDR2 is SMNVEV (reference sequence). The CDR3 spans 15 residues. Deletions cut 4 bases from V and 7 bases from J, with 17 bases between. This CDR3 is CASSYSGGGGQPQHF. CDR3 sequence (DNA): TGTGCCAGCAGTTATTCTGGGGGGGGCGGGCAGCCCCAGCATTTT.

This clonotype is a singleton in its sample. The chain links TRBV7-3 to TRBJ2-1, with D possibly TRBD1 on 6 matching bases. Germline CDR1 SGHTA, CDR2 FQGTGA. The V gene lost 4 bases and the J gene lost 6 bases, with 19 bases spanning the gap. The CDR3 sequence is 16 residues long. The CDR3 protein is CASSSGGTLVGNEQFF. The CDR3 DNA follows: TGTGCCAGCAGCTCGGGTGGGACACTAGTCGGCAATGAGCAGTTCTTC.